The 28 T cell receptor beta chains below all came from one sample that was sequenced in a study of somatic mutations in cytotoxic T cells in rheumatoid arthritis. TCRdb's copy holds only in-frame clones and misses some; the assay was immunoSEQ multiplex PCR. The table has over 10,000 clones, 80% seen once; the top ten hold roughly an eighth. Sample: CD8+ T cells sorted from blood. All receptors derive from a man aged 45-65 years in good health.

The CDR3 bases are TGTGCCAGAAGCTCTTCAGCTGGAAACACCATATATTTT. Amino acid sequence: CARSSSAGNTIYF. The V and J genes are TRBV5-3 and TRBJ1-3; D remains unclear. TRBV5-3 is treated as an ORF (open reading frame) with a function not yet certain. This CDR3 has 13 amino acids. Trimming pared 3 bases from V and 2 bases from J, leaving 6 bases between.

CDR3 loop: CASKPISYNEQFF. As DNA, the CDR3 is TGTGCCAGCAAACCGATCTCCTACAATGAGCAGTTCTTC. The chain recombines TRBV27 with TRBJ2-1; D ambiguous. The CDR3 totals 13 residues. V shed 7 bases and J shed 0 bases, with 7 bases lying between them. CDR1 and CDR2 from the germline V gene are MNHEY and SMNVEV (reference sequence).

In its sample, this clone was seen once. Here the CDR3 DNA reads TGTGCCAGCAGCTTAGGGACAGGGACCCCCTATGGCTACACCTTC. Amino acids: CASSLGTGTPYGYTF. The chain links TRBV7-9 to TRBJ1-2, with 8 bases lining up with TRBD1. V was clipped by 1 base and J by 4 bases; unmatched bases: 5. This CDR3 is 15 amino acids long. CDR1 and CDR2 (germline): SEHNR, FQNEAQ (reference sequence). Full variable domain (outside the CDR3, taken from reference TRBV7-9 and TRBJ1-2): DTGVSQNPRHKITKRGQNVTFRCDPISEHNRLYWYRQTLGQGPEFLTYFQNEAQLEKSRLLSDRFSAERPKGSFSTLEIQRTEQGDSAMYLCASSLGTGTPYGYTFGSGTRLTVV.

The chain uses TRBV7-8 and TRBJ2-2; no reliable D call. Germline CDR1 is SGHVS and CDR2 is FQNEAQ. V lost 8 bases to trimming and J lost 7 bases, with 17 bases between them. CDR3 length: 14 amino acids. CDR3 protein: CASARLGFGGELFF. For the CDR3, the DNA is TGTGCCAGCGCCCGACTGGGATTTGGCGGGGAGCTGTTTTTT.

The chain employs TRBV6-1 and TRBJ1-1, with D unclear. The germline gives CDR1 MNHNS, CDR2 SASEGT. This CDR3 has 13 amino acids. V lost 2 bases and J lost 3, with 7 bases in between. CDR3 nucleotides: TGTGCCAGCAGTGAAATGAAGCACACTGAAGCTTTCTTT. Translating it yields CASSEMKHTEAFF.

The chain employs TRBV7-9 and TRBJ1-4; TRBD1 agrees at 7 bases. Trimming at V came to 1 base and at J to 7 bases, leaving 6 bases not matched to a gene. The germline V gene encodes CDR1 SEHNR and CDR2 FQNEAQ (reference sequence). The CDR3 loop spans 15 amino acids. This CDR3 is CASSLGAGGTEKLFF. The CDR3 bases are TGTGCCAGCAGCTTAGGTGCAGGGGGTACTGAAAAACTGTTTTTT.

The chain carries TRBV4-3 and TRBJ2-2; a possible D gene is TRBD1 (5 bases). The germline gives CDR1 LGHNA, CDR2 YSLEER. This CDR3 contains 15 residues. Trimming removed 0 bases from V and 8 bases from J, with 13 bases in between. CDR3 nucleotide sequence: TGCGCCAGCAGCCAAGATCGCAGGGCCAGAGGGGAGCTGTTTTTT. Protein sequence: CASSQDRRARGELFF.

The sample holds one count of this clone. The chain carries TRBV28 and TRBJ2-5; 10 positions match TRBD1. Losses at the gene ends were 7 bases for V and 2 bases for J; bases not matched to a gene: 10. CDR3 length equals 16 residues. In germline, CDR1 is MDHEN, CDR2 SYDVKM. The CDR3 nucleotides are TGTGCCAGCAAAACCGGGACAGGGGTACTACAAGAGACCCAGTACTTC. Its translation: CASKTGTGVLQETQYF.

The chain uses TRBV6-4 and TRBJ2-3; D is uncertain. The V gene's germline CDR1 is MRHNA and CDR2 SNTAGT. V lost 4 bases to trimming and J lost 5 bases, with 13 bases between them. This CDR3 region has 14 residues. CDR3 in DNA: TGTGCCAGCAGTGGGGCGGCTGATGGAGATACGCAGTATTTT. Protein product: CASSGAADGDTQYF.

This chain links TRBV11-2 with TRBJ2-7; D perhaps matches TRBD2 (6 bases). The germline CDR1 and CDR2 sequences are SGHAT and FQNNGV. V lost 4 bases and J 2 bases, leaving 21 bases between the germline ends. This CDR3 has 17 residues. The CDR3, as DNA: TGTGCCAGCAGCTCCTCTCTGGGGAGCGGGCACCCCTACGAGCAGTACTTC. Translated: CASSSSLGSGHPYEQYF.

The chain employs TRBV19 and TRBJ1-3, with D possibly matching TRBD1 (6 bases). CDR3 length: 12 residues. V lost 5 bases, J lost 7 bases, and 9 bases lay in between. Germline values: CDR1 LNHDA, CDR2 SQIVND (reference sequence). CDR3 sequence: CASSLQGNTIYF. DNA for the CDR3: TGTGCCAGTAGTCTCCAGGGGAACACCATATATTTT.

This chain's CDR3 is CASSPRDRERPWNSEAFF. In nucleotides, the CDR3 is TGTGCCAGTAGTCCCCGGGACAGGGAGCGCCCTTGGAATTCTGAAGCTTTCTTT. The gene calls are TRBV19 and TRBJ1-1; 9 bases align to TRBD1. Trimming took 5 bases from V and 6 from J; bases not matched to a gene: 19. The CDR3 loop spans 18 amino acids. Germline CDR1 is LNHDA and CDR2 is SQIVND (reference sequence).

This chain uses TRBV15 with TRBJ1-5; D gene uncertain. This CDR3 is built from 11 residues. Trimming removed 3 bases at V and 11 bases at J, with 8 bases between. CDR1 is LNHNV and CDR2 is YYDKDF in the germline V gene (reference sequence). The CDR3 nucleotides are TGTGCCACCAGCAGCGTGTTTGCCCAGCATTTT. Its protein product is CATSSVFAQHF.

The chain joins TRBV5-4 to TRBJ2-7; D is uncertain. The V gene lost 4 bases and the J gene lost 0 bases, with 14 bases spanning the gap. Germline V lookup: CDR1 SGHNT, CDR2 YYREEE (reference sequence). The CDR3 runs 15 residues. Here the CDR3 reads CASSNWAGTSYEQYV. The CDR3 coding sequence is TGTGCCAGCAGCAACTGGGCCGGAACCTCCTACGAGCAGTACGTC.

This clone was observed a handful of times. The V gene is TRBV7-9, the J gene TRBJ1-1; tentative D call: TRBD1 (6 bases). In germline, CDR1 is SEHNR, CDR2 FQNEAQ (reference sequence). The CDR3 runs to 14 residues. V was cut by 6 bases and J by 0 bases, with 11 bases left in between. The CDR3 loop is CASSRQEMNTEAFF. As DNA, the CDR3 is TGTGCCAGCAGTCGACAGGAGATGAACACTGAAGCTTTCTTT. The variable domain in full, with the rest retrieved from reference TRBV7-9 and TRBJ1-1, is DTGVSQNPRHKITKRGQNVTFRCDPISEHNRLYWYRQTLGQGPEFLTYFQNEAQLEKSRLLSDRFSAERPKGSFSTLEIQRTEQGDSAMYLCASSRQEMNTEAFFGQGTRLTVV.

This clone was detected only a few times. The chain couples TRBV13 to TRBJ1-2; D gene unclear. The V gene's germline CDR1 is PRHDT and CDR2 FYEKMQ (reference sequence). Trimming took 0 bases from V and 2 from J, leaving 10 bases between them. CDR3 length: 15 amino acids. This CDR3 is CASSLGGKTNYGYTF. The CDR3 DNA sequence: TGTGCCAGCAGCTTAGGCGGGAAAACCAACTATGGCTACACCTTC.

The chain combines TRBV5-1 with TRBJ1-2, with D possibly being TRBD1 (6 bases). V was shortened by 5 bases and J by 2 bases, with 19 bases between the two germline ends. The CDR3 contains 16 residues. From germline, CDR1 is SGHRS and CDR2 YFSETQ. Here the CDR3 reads CASRPGGAYLNYGYTF. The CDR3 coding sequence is TGCGCCAGCAGGCCGGGGGGGGCCTACCTAAACTATGGCTACACCTTC.

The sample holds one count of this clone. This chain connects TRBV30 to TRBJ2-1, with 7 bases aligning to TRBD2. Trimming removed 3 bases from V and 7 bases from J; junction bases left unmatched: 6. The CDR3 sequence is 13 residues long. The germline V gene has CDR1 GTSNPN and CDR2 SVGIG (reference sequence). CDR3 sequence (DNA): TGTGCCTGGAGGATGGGGAGGGGAAATGAGCAGTTCTTC. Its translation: CAWRMGRGNEQFF.

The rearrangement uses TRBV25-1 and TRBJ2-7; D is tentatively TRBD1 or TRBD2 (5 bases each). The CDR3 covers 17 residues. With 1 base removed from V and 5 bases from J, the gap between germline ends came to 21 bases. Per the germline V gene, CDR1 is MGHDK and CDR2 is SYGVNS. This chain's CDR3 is CASSEFGQTYLGDEQYF. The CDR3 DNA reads TGTGCCAGCAGTGAATTTGGCCAGACGTATCTGGGGGACGAGCAGTACTTC.

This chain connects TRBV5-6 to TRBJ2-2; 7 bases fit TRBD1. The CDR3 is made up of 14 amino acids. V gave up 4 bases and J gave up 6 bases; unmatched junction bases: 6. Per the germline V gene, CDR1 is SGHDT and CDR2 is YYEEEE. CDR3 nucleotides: TGTGCCAGCAGCCCTTCCCAGGGGGCCGGGGAGCTGTTTTTT. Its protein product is CASSPSQGAGELFF.

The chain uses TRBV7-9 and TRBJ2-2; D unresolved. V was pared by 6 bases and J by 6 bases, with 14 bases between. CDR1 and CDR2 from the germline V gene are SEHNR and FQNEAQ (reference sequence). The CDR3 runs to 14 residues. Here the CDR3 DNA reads TGTGCCAGCAGTCCGATAGTATCCTCCGGGGAGCTGTTTTTT. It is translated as CASSPIVSSGELFF.

CDR3 sequence reads: CASRVGRGEKLFF. Written as DNA, the CDR3 is TGTGCCAGCAGGGTCGGGAGAGGTGAAAAACTGTTTTTT. The rearrangement uses TRBV6-1 and TRBJ1-4; D is undetermined. From germline, CDR1 is MNHNS and CDR2 SASEGT. This CDR3 has 13 amino acids. V lost 6 bases and J 7 bases, leaving 12 bases between the germline ends.

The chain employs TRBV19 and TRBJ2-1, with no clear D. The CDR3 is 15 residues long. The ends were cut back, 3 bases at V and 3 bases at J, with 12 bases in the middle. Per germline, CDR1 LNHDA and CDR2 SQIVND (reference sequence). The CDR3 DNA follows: TGTGCCAGTAGTATTGCCGATATTCGCTACAATGAGCAGTTCTTC. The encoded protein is CASSIADIRYNEQFF.

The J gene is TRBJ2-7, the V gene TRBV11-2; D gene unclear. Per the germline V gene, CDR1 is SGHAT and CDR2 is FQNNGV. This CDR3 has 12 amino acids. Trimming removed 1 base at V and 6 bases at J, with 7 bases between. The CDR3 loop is CASSLGGPEQYF. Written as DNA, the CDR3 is TGTGCCAGCAGCTTAGGTGGCCCCGAGCAGTACTTC.

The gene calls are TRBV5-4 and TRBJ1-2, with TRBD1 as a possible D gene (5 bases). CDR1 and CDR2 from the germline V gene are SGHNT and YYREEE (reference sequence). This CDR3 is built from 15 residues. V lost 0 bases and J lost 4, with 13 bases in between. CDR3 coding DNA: TGTGCCAGCAGCTTGGAAGGGGCAGGTGGCTATGGCTACACCTTC. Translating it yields CASSLEGAGGYGYTF.

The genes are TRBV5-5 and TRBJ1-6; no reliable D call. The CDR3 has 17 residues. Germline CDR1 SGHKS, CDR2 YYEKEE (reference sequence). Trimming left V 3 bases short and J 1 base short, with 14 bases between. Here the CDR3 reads CASSSRPITSYNSPLHF. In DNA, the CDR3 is TGTGCCAGCAGCTCCCGTCCGATAACGTCCTATAATTCACCCCTCCACTTT.

The CDR3 DNA reads TGTGCCAGCAGCTTAGCGGCCACTAACTATGGCTACACCTTC. Protein sequence: CASSLAATNYGYTF. The chain carries TRBV7-9 and TRBJ1-2; D unclear. CDR3 length: 14 amino acids. V lost 0 bases, J lost 0 bases, and 5 bases lay in between. Per the germline V gene, CDR1 is SEHNR and CDR2 is FQNEAQ (reference sequence).

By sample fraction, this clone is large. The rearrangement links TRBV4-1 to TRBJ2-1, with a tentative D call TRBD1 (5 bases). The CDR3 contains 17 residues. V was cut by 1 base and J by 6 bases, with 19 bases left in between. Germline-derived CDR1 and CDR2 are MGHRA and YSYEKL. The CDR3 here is CASSQGRQLKESNEQFF. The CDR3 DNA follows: TGCGCCAGCAGCCAAGGTCGACAGCTAAAAGAGAGCAATGAGCAGTTCTTC.